Listed here are 16 T cell receptor beta chains from one sample, sequenced in a study of control samples from healthy donors and cancer patients. Using immunoSEQ multiplex PCR, the repertoire was profiled, and TCRdb retains in-frame clones only, with some absent. The sample includes roughly 130,000 clones, approximately 90% of them seen just once. The specimen sequenced was blood. All receptors derive from a man younger than 35 in good health.

This clone was picked up one time. CDR3 nucleotides: TGTGCCAGCAGCTTGGACCTCGAGGCAACTAGCACAGATACGCAGTATTTT. Protein product: CASSLDLEATSTDTQYF. The rearrangement links TRBV5-6 to TRBJ2-3, with no clear D. Germline-derived CDR1 and CDR2 are SGHDT and YYEEEE. The CDR3 runs 17 residues. V dropped 0 bases and J dropped 0 bases, with 14 bases sitting between them.

This chain connects TRBV9 to TRBJ2-7, with unresolved D. V was pared by 4 bases and J by 2 bases, with 16 bases between. The germline V gene encodes CDR1 SGDLS and CDR2 YYNGEE. This CDR3 contains 15 residues. CDR3 nucleotides: TGTGCCAGCAGCCCTAACCTGGCTCAAGCCTACGAGCAGTACTTC. Translating gives CASSPNLAQAYEQYF.

V is TRBV5-1 and J is TRBJ1-1, with 7 bases lining up with TRBD1. V dropped 6 bases and J dropped 2; count of bases not matched to a gene: 10. CDR3 size: 15 residues. Germline V gene sequence: CDR1 SGHRS, CDR2 YFSETQ. As DNA, the CDR3 is TGCGCCAGCACCCGAGCAGCAGGGGGAAACACTGAAGCTTTCTTT. Its protein product is CASTRAAGGNTEAFF.

The chain combines TRBV9 with TRBJ2-5, with 10 bases identical to TRBD2. The CDR3 is 15 residues long. V trimming: 2 bases; J trimming: 6 bases; junction bases outside the gene matches: 7. CDR1 and CDR2 (germline): SGDLS, YYNGEE. CDR3 loop: CASSVGLASLKTQYF. The CDR3, as DNA: TGTGCCAGCAGCGTGGGACTAGCGAGCTTAAAGACCCAGTACTTC.

This chain connects TRBV7-9 to TRBJ2-1; the D is unclear. Germline loops: CDR1 SEHNR, CDR2 FQNEAQ (reference sequence). The CDR3 covers 16 residues. The V and J ends lost 5 bases and 0 bases respectively, with 14 bases between them. Here the CDR3 DNA reads TGTGCCAGCAGCGGAATCCTGTCTGGCTCCTACAATGAGCAGTTCTTC. Amino acids: CASSGILSGSYNEQFF.

The CDR3 is CASSQDRVETNEKLFF. The CDR3 DNA is TGTGCCAGCTCTCAGGACAGGGTGGAGACTAATGAAAAACTGTTTTTT. The J gene is TRBJ1-4, the V gene TRBV18; 8 nucleotides agree with TRBD1. CDR3 length equals 16 residues. From germline, CDR1 is KGHSH and CDR2 LQKENI. V was clipped by 6 bases and J by 2 bases; unmatched bases: 8.

The chain uses TRBV5-5 and TRBJ1-5, with D maybe TRBD1 (5 bases). This CDR3 has 16 residues. Germline V gives CDR1 SGHKS, CDR2 YYEKEE (reference sequence). Trimming took 3 bases from V and 0 from J, leaving 13 bases between them. This CDR3 reads CASSSLGEFSNQPQHF. The CDR3 DNA reads as TGTGCCAGCAGCTCATTAGGGGAATTTAGCAATCAGCCCCAGCATTTT. The variable domain in full, completed from reference TRBV5-5 and TRBJ1-5, reads DAGVTQSPTHLIKTRGQQVTLRCSPISGHKSVSWYQQVLGQGPQFIFQYYEKEERGRGNFPDRFSARQFPNYSSELNVNALLLGDSALYLCASSSLGEFSNQPQHFGDGTRLSIL.

The chain carries TRBV5-1 and TRBJ1-1; TRBD1 might be the D (5 bases). Germline V CDR1 and CDR2: SGHRS, YFSETQ. V was pared by 3 bases and J by 1 base, with 10 bases between. The CDR3 has 14 amino acids. Written as DNA, the CDR3 is TGCGCCAGCAGCTGGGGGGTGGAGAACACTGAAGCTTTCTTT. Translating it yields CASSWGVENTEAFF.

The J gene is TRBJ2-5, the V gene TRBV10-3; D is unclear. The germline V gene has CDR1 ENHRY and CDR2 SYGVKD. Trimming stripped 2 bases from V and 3 bases from J, with 7 bases between. CDR3 length: 13 amino acids. The CDR3 sequence is CAISEVTEETQYF. CDR3 nucleotides: TGTGCCATCAGTGAGGTGACGGAAGAGACCCAGTACTTC.

The chain carries TRBV7-9 and TRBJ1-1, with D unclear. The germline V gene encodes CDR1 SEHNR and CDR2 FQNEAQ (reference sequence). The ends were cut back, 5 bases at V and 5 bases at J, with 9 bases in the middle. The CDR3 length is 12 residues. CDR3: CASSVTGTEAFF. As DNA, the CDR3 is TGTGCCAGCAGCGTGACGGGAACTGAAGCTTTCTTT. Full variable domain (missing parts from reference TRBV7-9 and TRBJ1-1): DTGVSQNPRHKITKRGQNVTFRCDPISEHNRLYWYRQTLGQGPEFLTYFQNEAQLEKSRLLSDRFSAERPKGSFSTLEIQRTEQGDSAMYLCASSVTGTEAFFGQGTRLTVV.

The V and J genes are TRBV5-8 and TRBJ1-4, with a tentative D call TRBD1 (5 bases). V lost 5 bases, J lost 0 bases, and 14 bases lay in between. This CDR3 has 16 residues. From germline, CDR1 is SGHTS and CDR2 YDEGEE. The CDR3: CASSPRQLATNEKLFF. CDR3 DNA: TGTGCCAGCAGTCCTCGACAGTTGGCAACTAATGAAAAACTGTTTTTT.

The chain employs TRBV30 and TRBJ1-1; D gene unclear. The CDR3 is 12 amino acids. With 3 bases removed from V and 8 bases from J, the gap between germline ends came to 13 bases. Germline V gene sequence: CDR1 GTSNPN, CDR2 SVGIG (reference sequence). This CDR3 reads CAWSVGPSEAFF. The CDR3 DNA follows: TGTGCCTGGAGCGTTGGGCCCTCGGAAGCTTTCTTT.

The V call is TRBV11-2, the J call TRBJ1-6; D unclear. In germline, CDR1 is SGHAT, CDR2 FQNNGV. V was clipped by 1 base and J by 0 bases, with 13 bases between them. The CDR3 runs to 18 residues. CDR3 loop: CASSLVEAESSYNSPLHF. The DNA of the CDR3 is TGTGCCAGCAGCTTAGTGGAGGCCGAGAGCTCCTATAATTCACCCCTCCACTTT. Filled out from reference TRBV11-2 and TRBJ1-6, the complete variable domain reads EAGVAQSPRYKIIEKRQSVAFWCNPISGHATLYWYQQILGQGPKLLIQFQNNGVVDDSQLPKDRFSAERLKGVDSTLKIQPAKLEDSAVYLCASSLVEAESSYNSPLHFGNGTRLTVT.

The count of this clone is one. The chain links TRBV7-6 to TRBJ1-2; possibly TRBD1 for D (5 bases). Trimming took 5 bases from V and 5 from J, leaving 18 bases between them. CDR1 and CDR2 (germline): SGHVS, FNYEAQ. CDR3 length equals 15 residues. DNA of the CDR3: TGTGCCAGCAGCCCCCTGGGGGTGAATTGGTATGGCTACACCTTC. Translated: CASSPLGVNWYGYTF.

The J gene is TRBJ2-3, the V gene TRBV5-1; 8 nucleotides agree with TRBD2. The CDR3 is 15 amino acids. The germline gives CDR1 SGHRS, CDR2 YFSETQ. The ends lost 2 bases at V and 5 bases at J; junction bases unmatched: 7. CDR3 sequence: CASSLDSGVGDTQYF. CDR3 DNA sequence: TGCGCCAGCAGCTTAGATAGCGGGGTGGGAGATACGCAGTATTTT.

This chain links TRBV18 with TRBJ1-1; 8 positions agree with TRBD1. Per the germline V gene, CDR1 is KGHSH and CDR2 is LQKENI. This CDR3 is built from 17 residues. J lost 5 bases, V lost 5 bases, and 16 bases had no gene match. The CDR3 sequence is CASSGWAQGASGTEAFF. As DNA, the CDR3 is TGTGCCAGCTCAGGCTGGGCGCAGGGGGCATCAGGGACTGAAGCTTTCTTT.